This note documents a single T cell receptor (beta chain) sequence. No antigen is known for it. The sample originates from a study of cytomegalovirus exposure and HLA in healthy donors. Study in general: Around 81% of 350 to 400 genotyped donors fell in the Caucasian-associated ancestry cluster.

Overall study findings and caveats: Reportedly, fewer N-insertions than the 666-donor mean appeared in an Asian-associated ancestry cluster in a later analysis.

The V gene's germline CDR1 is MGHRA and CDR2 YSYEKL. Trimming shortened V by 0 bases and J by 4 bases, and 13 bases separated the two germline ends. The CDR3 has 15 amino acids. A multiplex PCR was run with 60 Vbeta primers and 13 Jbeta primers. Clones were sequenced by immunoSEQ multiplex PCR, and TCRdb holds only the in-frame ones, with some missing. The data hold tens of thousands of clones, with 77% observed a single time. The gene calls are TRBV4-1 and TRBJ2-7; tentatively, D is TRBD2 (5 bases). Sequenced material: PBMCs. The sequence was collected from a middle-aged man in good health and CMV-seropositive. The CDR3 DNA reads TGCGCCAGCAGCCAAGATCTCGGGGTAGGGTACGAGCAGTACTTC. Encoded protein: CASSQDLGVGYEQYF.